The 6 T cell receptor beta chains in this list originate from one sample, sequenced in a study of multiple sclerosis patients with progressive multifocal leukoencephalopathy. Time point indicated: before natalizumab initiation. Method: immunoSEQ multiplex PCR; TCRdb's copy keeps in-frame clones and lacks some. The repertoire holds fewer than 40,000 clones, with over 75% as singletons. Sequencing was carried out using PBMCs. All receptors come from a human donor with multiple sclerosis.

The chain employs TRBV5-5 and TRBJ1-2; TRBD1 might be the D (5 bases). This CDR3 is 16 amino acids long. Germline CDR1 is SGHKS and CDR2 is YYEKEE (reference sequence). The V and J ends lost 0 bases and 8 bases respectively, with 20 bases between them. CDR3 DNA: TGTGCCAGCAGCTTGGATTCCCCCCAGGGTCGAAAAGGCTACACCTTC. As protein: CASSLDSPQGRKGYTF.

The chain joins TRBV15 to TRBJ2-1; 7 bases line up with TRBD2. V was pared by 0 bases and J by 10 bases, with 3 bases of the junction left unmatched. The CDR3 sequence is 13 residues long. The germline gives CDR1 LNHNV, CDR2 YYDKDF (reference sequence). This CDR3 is CATSRESAGEQFF. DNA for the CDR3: TGTGCCACCAGCAGAGAATCAGCGGGAGAGCAGTTCTTC. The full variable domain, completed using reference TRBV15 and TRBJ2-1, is DAMVIQNPRYQVTQFGKPVTLSCSQTLNHNVMYWYQQKSSQAPKLLFHYYDKDFNNEADTPDNFQSRRPNTSFCFLDIRSPGLGDTAMYLCATSRESAGEQFFGPGTRLTVL.

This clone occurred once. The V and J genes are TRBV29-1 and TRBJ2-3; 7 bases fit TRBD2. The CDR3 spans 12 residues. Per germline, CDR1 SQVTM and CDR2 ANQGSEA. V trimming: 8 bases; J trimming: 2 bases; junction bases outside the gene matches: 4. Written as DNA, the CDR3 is TGCAGCTCCGGACTAGACACAGATACGCAGTATTTT. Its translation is CSSGLDTDTQYF.

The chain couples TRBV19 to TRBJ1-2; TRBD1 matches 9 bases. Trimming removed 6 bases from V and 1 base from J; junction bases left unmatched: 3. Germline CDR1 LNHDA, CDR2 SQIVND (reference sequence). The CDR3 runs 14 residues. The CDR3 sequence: CASRRQGGNYGYTF. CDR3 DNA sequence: TGTGCCAGTAGACGACAGGGGGGTAACTATGGCTACACCTTC. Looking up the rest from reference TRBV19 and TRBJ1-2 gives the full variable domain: DGGITQSPKYLFRKEGQNVTLSCEQNLNHDAMYWYRQDPGQGLRLIYYSQIVNDFQKGDIAEGYSVSREKKESFPLTVTSAQKNPTAFYLCASRRQGGNYGYTFGSGTRLTVV.

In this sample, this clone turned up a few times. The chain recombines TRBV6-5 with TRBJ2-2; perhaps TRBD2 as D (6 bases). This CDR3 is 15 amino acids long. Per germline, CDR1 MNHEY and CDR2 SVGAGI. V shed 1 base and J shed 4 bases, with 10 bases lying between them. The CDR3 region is CASSYWRDSTGELFF. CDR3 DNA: TGTGCCAGCAGTTACTGGCGGGATAGCACCGGGGAGCTGTTTTTT.

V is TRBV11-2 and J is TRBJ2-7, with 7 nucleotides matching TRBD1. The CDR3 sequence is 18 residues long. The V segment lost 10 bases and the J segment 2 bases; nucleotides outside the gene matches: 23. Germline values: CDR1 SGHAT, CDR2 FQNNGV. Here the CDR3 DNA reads TGTGCCACCCTCGGGATTACTAGTGCGACAGGGCGCCCCTACGAGCAGTACTTC. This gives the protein CATLGITSATGRPYEQYF.